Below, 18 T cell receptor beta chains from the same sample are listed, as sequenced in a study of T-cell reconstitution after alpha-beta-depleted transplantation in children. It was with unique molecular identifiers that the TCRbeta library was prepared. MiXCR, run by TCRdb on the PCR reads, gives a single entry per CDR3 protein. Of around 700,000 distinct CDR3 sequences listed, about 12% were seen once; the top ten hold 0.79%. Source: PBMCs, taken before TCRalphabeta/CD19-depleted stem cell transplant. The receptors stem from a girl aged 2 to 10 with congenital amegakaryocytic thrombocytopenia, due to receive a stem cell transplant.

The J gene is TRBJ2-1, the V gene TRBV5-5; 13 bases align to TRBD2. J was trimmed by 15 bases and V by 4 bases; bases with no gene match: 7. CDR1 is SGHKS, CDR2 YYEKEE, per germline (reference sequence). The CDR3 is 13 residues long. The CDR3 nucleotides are TGTGCCAGCAGCCGACTAGCGGGAGGTTTCGCGTTCTTC. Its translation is CASSRLAGGFAFF.

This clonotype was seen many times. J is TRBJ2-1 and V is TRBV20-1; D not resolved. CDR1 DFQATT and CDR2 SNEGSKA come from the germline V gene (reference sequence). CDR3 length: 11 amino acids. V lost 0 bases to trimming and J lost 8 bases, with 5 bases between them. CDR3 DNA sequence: TGCAGTGCTAGAGATAACCATGAGCAGTTCTTC. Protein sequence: CSARDNHEQFF.

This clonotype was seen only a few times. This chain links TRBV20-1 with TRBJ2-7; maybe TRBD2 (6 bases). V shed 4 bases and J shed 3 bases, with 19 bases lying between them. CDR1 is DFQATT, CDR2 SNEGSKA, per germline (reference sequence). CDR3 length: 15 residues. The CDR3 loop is CSAIQGWGDYYEQYF. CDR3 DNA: TGCAGTGCTATTCAGGGCTGGGGGGATTACTACGAGCAGTACTTC.

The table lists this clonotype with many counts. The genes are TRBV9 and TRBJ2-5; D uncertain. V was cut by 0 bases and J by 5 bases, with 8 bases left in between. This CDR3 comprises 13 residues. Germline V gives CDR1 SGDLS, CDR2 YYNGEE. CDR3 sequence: CASSVGRVETQYF. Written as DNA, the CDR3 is TGTGCCAGCAGCGTAGGTCGGGTGGAGACCCAGTACTTC.

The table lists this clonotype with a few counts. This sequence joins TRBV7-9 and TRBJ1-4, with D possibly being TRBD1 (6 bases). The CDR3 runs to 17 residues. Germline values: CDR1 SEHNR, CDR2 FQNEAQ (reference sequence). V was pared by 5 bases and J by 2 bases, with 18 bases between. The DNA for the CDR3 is TGTGCCAGCAGCGGACCTGCAGGGGAATGGACTAATGAAAAACTGTTTTTT. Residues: CASSGPAGEWTNEKLFF.

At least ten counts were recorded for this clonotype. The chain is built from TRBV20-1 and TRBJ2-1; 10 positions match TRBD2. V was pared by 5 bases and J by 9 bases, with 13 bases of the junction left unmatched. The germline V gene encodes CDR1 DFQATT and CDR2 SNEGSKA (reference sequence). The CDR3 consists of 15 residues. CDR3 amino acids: CSALRSASGSSEQFF. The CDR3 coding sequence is TGCAGTGCTCTCCGTTCGGCTAGCGGGAGTAGTGAGCAGTTCTTC.

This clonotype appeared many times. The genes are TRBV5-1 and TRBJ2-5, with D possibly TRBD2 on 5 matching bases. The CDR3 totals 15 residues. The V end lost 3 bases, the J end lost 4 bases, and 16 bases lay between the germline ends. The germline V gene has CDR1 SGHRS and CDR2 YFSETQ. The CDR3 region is CASSYLARPRETQYF. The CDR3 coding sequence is TGCGCCAGCAGCTACCTAGCCCGTCCCCGAGAGACCCAGTACTTC.

The CDR3 coding sequence is TGCGCCAGCGCGAGTTGGGCCCTCAATGAGCAGTTCTTC. Amino acids: CASASWALNEQFF. This chain uses TRBV5-1 with TRBJ2-1; unclear D gene. Per germline, CDR1 SGHRS and CDR2 YFSETQ. The CDR3 runs 13 residues. Trimming shortened V by 7 bases and J by 6 bases, and 14 bases separated the two germline ends. The whole variable domain, remainder taken from reference TRBV5-1 and TRBJ2-1, is KAGVTQTPRYLIKTRGQQVTLSCSPISGHRSVSWYQQTPGQGLQFLFEYFSETQRNKGNFPGRFSGRQFSNSRSEMNVSTLELGDSALYLCASASWALNEQFFGPGTRLTVL.

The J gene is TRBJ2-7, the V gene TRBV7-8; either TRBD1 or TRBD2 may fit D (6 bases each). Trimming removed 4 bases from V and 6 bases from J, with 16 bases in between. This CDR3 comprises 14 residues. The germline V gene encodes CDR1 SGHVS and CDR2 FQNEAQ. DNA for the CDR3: TGTGCCAGCAGCTCGGCGGGACATCTTATCGAGCAGTACTTC. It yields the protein CASSSAGHLIEQYF.

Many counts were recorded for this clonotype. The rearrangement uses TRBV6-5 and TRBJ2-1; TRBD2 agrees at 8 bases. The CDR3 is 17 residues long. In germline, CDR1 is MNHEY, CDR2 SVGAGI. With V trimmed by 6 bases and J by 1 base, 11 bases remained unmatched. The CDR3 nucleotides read TGTGCCAGCAGCAAGACTAGCGCCACAGGTTCCTACAATGAGCAGTTCTTC. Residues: CASSKTSATGSYNEQFF.

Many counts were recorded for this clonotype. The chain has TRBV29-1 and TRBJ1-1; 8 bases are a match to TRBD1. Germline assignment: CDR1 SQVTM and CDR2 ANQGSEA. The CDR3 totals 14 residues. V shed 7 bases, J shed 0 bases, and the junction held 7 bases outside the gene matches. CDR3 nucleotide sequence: TGCAGCGGGAGGGGACAGGCTCTGAACACTGAAGCTTTCTTT. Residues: CSGRGQALNTEAFF.

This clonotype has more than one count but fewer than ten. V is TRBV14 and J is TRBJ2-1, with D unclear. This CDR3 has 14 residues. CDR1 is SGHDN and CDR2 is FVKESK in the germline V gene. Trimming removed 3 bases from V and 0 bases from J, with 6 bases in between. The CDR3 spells CASSHWSSYNEQFF. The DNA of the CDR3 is TGTGCCAGCAGCCACTGGAGCTCCTACAATGAGCAGTTCTTC.

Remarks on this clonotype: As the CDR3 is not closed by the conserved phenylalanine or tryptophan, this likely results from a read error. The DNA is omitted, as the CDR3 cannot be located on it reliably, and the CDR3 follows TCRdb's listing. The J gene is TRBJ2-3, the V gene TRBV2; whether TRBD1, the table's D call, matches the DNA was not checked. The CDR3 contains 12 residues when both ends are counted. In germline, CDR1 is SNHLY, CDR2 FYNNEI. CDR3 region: CASSGFRDVQIR.

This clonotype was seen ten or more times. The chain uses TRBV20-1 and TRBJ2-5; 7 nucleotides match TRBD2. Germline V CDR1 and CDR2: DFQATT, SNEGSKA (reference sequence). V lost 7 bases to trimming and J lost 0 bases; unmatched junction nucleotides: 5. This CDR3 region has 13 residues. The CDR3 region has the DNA TGCAGTGTCCCCGGACTAGACCAAGAGACCCAGTACTTC. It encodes CSVPGLDQETQYF.

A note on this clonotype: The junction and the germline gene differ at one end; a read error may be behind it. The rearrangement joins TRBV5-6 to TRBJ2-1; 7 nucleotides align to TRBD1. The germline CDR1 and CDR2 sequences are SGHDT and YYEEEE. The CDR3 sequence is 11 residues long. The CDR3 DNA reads TGTGCCAGCAGCGGGGACAGTCTCTCACTCTTC. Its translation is CASSGDSLSLF.

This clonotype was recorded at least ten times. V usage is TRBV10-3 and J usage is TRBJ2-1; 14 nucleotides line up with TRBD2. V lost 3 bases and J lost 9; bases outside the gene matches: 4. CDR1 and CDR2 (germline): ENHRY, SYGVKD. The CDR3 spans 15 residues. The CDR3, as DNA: TGTGCCATCAGTGAAACGGGACTAGCGGGAGTTGAGCAGTTCTTC. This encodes CAISETGLAGVEQFF.

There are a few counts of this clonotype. CDR3 sequence: CSVEGTGGDTGELFF. The CDR3 coding sequence is TGCAGCGTTGAAGGGACAGGGGGCGATACCGGGGAGCTGTTTTTT. The V gene is TRBV29-1, the J gene TRBJ2-2, with 11 nucleotides matching TRBD1. Unmatched junction bases numbered 3, after V lost 1 base and J lost 5 bases. Germline CDR1 and CDR2: SQVTM and ANQGSEA. The CDR3 covers 15 residues.

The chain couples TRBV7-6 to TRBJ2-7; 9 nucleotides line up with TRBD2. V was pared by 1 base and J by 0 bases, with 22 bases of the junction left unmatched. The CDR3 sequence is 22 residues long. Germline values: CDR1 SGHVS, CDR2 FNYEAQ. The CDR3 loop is CASSLGPRTALTSGYLSYEQYF. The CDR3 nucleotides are TGTGCCAGCAGCTTAGGTCCGAGGACAGCCCTGACTAGCGGATATCTCTCCTACGAGCAGTACTTC.